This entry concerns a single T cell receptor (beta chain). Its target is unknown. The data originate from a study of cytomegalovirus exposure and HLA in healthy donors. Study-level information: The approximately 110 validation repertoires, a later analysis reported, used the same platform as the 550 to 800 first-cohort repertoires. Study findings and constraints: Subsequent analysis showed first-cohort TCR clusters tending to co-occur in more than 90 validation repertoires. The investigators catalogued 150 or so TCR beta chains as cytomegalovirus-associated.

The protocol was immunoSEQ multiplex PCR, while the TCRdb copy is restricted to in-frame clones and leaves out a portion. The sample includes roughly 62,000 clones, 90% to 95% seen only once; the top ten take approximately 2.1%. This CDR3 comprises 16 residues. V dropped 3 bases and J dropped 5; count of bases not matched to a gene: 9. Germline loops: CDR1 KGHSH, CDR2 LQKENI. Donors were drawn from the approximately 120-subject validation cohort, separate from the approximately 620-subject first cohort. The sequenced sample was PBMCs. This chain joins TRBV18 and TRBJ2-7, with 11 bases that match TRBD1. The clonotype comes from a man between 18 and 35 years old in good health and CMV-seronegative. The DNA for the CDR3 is TGTGCCAGCTCACCTTACTCCGGGACAGGGGGTCACGAGCAGTACTTC. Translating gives CASSPYSGTGGHEQYF.